This TCR beta chain came from a study of blood T cell repertoires in COVID-19. Study summary: PBMCs, B-cell-depleted T cells, or T cells provided the cDNA or gDNA that made up the material.

The cohort comprised adults aged about 18 to 90 years residing in around 25 US areas. Assignments of participants to cohorts depended upon their own reported clinical history. Up to 2 weeks before entering the study, exposed participants had met a COVID-19 case. This clone was seen only once. The protocol was immunoSEQ multiplex PCR, while the TCRdb copy is restricted to in-frame clones and leaves out a portion. The sample records about 180,000 clones, nearly 80% being singletons. The V gene end was trimmed by 2 bases and the J gene end by 4 bases; junction bases not matched to a gene: 2. The CDR3 totals 15 residues. Germline V CDR1 and CDR2: SGHTA, FQGTGA.

This sequence originates from a man in his 60s who had been exposed to COVID-19. V usage is TRBV7-3 and J usage is TRBJ1-5; 10 bases map to TRBD1. What was sequenced was PBMCs or T cells enriched from blood (not recorded which). Here the CDR3 DNA reads TGTGCCAGCAGCTTAGAGGGACAGGGGAATCAGCCCCAGCATTTT. Amino acids: CASSLEGQGNQPQHF.